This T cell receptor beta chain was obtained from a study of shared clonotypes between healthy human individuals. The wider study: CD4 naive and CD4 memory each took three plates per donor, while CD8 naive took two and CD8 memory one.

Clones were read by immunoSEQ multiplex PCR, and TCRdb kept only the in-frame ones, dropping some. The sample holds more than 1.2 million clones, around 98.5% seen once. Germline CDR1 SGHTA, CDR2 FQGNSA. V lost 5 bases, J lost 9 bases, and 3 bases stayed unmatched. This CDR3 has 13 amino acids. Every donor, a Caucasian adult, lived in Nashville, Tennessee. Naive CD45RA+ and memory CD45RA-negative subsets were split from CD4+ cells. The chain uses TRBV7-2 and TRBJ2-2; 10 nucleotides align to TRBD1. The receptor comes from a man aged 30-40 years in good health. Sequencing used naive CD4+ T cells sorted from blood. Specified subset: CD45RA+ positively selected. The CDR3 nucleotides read TGTGCCAGCAGCGGGGACAGGGGTTGGGAGCTGTTTTTT. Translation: CASSGDRGWELFF.